A single sample gave rise to the 2 T cell receptor beta chains below, sequenced in a study of shared clonotypes between healthy human individuals. Libraries were prepared by immunoSEQ multiplex PCR; TCRdb keeps only in-frame clonotypes and omits some of them. Of roughly 2.1 million clones in the sample, approximately 94% are singletons; the top ten hold under 2%. Terminally differentiated effector memory CD45RA+ cells were excluded by CCR7 positive selection of CD45RO-negative cells. The source material was naive CD8+ T cells from PBMCs. The receptors were gathered from a man between 18 and 29 years old in good health. Some clones in this sample may be carry-over from other donors' samples.

The chain carries TRBV27 and TRBJ2-7, with 8 bases identical to TRBD1. Losses at the gene ends were 3 bases for V and 4 bases for J; bases not matched to a gene: 11. Germline V lookup: CDR1 MNHEY, CDR2 SMNVEV (reference sequence). This CDR3 has 16 residues. The CDR3 is CASSFSPGQAPYEQYF. The CDR3, as DNA: TGTGCCAGCAGTTTCTCCCCGGGACAGGCCCCGTACGAGCAGTACTTC.

J is TRBJ2-1 and V is TRBV15, with 10 bases lining up with TRBD2. Germline V gives CDR1 LNHNV, CDR2 YYDKDF (reference sequence). V was pared by 7 bases and J by 3 bases, with 6 bases of the junction left unmatched. This CDR3 contains 15 residues. This CDR3 is CATTSGRGVYNEQFF. DNA for the CDR3: TGTGCCACCACAAGCGGGAGGGGGGTCTACAATGAGCAGTTCTTC.